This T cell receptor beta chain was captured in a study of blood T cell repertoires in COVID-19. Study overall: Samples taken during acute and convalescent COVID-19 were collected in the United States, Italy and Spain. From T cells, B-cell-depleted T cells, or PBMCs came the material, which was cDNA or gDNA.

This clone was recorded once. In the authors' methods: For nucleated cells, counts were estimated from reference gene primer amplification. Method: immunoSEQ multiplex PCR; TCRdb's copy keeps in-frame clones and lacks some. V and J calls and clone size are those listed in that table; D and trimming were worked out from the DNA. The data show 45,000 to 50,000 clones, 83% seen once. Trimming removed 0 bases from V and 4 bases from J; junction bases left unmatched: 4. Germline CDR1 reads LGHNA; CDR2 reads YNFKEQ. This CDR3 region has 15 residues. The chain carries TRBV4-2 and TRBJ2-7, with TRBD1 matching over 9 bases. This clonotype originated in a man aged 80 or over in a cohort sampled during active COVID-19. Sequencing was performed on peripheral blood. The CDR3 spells CASSQDTGGIYEQYF. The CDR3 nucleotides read TGTGCCAGCAGCCAAGATACAGGGGGCATTTACGAGCAGTACTTC.